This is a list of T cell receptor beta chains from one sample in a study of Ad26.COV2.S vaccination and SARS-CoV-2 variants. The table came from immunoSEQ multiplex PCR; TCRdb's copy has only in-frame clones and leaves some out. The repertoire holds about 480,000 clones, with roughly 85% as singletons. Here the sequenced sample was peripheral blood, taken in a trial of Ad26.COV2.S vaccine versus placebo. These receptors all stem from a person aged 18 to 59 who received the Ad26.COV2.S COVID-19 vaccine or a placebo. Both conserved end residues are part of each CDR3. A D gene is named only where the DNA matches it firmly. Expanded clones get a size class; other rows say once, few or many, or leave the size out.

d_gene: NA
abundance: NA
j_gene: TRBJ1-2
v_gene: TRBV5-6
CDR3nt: TGTGCCAGCAGCTTGGTTATGGATTTAGAGGGCTACACCTTC
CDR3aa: CASSLVMDLEGYTF

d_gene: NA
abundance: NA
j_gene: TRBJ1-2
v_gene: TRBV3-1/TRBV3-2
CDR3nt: TGTGCCAGCAGGTCCACAGGCCATGGCTACACCTTC
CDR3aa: CASRSTGHGYTF

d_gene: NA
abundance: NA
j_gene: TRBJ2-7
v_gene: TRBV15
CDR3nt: TGTGCCACCAGCGGACGAAGTTCGGGGAATAGATACGAGCAGTACTTC
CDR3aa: CATSGRSSGNRYEQYF

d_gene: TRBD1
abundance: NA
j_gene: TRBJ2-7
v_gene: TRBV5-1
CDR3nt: TGCGCCAGCAGCAGGGACAGGGGAGTAGGGGAGCAGTACTTC
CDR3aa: CASSRDRGVGEQYF

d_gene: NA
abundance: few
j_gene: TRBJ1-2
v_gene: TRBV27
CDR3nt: TGTGCCAGCATTCATACAGGCTACACCTTC
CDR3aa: CASIHTGYTF

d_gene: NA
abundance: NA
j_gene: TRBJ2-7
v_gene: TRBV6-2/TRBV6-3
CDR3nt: TGTGCCAGCAGTTACTCCCCGAGCGGACACGGACCTTACGAGCAGTACTTC
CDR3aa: CASSYSPSGHGPYEQYF

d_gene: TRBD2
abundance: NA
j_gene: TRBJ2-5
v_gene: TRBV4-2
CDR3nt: TGTGCCAGCAGCCGGAAGCGGGAGCCCCAAGAGACCCAGTACTTC
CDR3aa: CASSRKREPQETQYF

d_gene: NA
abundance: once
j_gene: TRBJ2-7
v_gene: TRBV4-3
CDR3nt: TGCGCCAGCAGCCAAGTGCCGTACAGTGGGAAGGGGCAGTACTTC
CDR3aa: CASSQVPYSGKGQYF

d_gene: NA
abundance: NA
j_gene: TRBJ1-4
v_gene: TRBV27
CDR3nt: TGTGCCAGCAGTTTAGTTGCGGGGGGCTTAGCTAATGAAAAACTGTTTTTT
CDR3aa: CASSLVAGGLANEKLFF

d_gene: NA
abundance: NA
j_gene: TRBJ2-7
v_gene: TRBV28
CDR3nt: TGTGCCAGCAGTTTTGCGGATAGGACTTACGAGCAGTACTTC
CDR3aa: CASSFADRTYEQYF

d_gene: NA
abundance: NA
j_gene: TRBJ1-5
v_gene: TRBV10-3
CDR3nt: TGTGCCATCAGTACAGGGTCGTTGAGCAATCAGCCCCAGCATTTT
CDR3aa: CAISTGSLSNQPQHF

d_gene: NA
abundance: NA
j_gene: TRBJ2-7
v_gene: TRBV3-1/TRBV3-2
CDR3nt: TGTGCCAGCAGCCAAGATGCGGAAGGGGGTGTATACGAGCAGTACTTC
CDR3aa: CASSQDAEGGVYEQYF

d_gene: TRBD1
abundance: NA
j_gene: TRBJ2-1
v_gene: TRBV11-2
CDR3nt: TGTGCCAGCAGCTTAAGAGACAGGGGGCGATCTGAGCAGTTCTTC
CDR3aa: CASSLRDRGRSEQFF

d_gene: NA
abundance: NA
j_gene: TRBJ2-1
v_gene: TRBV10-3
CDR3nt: TGTGCCATCAGTCGCCGGGATGAGCAGTTCTTC
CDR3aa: CAISRRDEQFF

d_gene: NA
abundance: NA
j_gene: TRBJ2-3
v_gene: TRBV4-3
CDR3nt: TGCGCCAGCAGCCAAGCCGCAGATACGCAGTATTTT
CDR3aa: CASSQAADTQYF

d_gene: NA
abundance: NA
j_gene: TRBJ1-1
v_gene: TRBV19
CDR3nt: TGTGCCAGTAGCACGAAGGGACTTCGGAACACTGAAGCTTTCTTT
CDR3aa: CASSTKGLRNTEAFF

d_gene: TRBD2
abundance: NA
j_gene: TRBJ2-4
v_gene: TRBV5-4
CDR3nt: TGTGCCAGCAGCTCCCTGACTAGCGGGAGTCTCGGTGGAAACATTCAGTACTTC
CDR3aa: CASSSLTSGSLGGNIQYF

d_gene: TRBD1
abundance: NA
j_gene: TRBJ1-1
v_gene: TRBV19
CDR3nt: TGTGCCAGTAGTTTTCCCACCTACCGGGACAGGGGAGGTCGGAGCACTGAAGCTTTCTTT
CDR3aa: CASSFPTYRDRGGRSTEAFF

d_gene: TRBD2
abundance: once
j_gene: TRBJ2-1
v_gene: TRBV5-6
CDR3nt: TGTGCCAGCAGCTTTCCAGCGGGACCCGTGGATGAGCAGTTCTTC
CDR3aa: CASSFPAGPVDEQFF

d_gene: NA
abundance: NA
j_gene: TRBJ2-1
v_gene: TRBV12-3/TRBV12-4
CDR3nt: TGTGCCAGCAGTCGGGTGAGGAATGAGCAGTTCTTC
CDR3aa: CASSRVRNEQFF

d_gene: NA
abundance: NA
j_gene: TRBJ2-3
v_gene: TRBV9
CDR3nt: TGTGCCAGCAGCGCCGAGTCAGGTACGGGTGATACGCAGTATTTT
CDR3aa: CASSAESGTGDTQYF

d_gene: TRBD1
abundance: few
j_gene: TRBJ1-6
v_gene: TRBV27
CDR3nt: TGTGCCAGCAGTACACCAGGGGGTTATAATTCACCCCTCCACTTT
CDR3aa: CASSTPGGYNSPLHF

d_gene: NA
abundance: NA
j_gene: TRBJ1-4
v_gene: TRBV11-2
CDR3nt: TGTGCCAGCAGCTTAGTTTTGGACAATAAGGAAAAACTGTTTTTT
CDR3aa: CASSLVLDNKEKLFF

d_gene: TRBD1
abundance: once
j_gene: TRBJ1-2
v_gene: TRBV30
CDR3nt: TGTGCCTGGAGCCTAACCAACAGGGGGCTCGGCTATGGCTACACCTTC
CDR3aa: CAWSLTNRGLGYGYTF

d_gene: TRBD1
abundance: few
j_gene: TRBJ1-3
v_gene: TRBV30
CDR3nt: TGTGCCTGGGGCCCCCGTCTGGACAGGGGGTTTTCTGGAAACACCATATATTTT
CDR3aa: CAWGPRLDRGFSGNTIYF

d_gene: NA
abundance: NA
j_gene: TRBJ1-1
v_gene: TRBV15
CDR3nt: TGTGCCACCAGCAGGAGACGGGGTGACACTGAAGCTTTCTTT
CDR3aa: CATSRRRGDTEAFF

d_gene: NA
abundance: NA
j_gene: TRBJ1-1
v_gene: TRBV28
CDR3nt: TGTGCCAGCAGTGGGGCGCGGCCTGGGGAAACTGAAGCTTTCTTT
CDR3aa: CASSGARPGETEAFF

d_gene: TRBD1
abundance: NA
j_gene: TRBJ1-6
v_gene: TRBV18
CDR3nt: TGTGCCAGCTCGCGTACCACCACCGGGACAGGGGAATCACCCCTCCACTTT
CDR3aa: CASSRTTTGTGESPLHF

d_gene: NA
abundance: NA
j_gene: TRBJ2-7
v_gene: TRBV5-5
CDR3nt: TGTGCCAGCAGCTTGGAGGGGATACTATACGAGCAGTACTTC
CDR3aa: CASSLEGILYEQYF

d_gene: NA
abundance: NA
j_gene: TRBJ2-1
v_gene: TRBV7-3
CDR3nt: TGTGCCAGCAGCTTAGGCCCGCCCAATGAGCAGTTCTTC
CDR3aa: CASSLGPPNEQFF

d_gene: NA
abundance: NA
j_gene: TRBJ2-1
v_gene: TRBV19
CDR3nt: TGTGCCAGTAGTGTTGACAGGGAGGTAGATGAGCAGTTCTTC
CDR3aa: CASSVDREVDEQFF

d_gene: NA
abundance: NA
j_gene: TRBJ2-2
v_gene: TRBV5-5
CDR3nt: TGTGCCAGCAGCCCTGGACAGACCGGGGAGCTGTTTTTT
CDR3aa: CASSPGQTGELFF

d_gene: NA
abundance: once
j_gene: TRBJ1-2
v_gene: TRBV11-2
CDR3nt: TGTGCCAGCAGCTTAGGGACAGTCTATGGCTACACCTTC
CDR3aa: CASSLGTVYGYTF

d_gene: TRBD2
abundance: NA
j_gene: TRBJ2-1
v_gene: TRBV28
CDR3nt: TGTGCCAGCAGGGACTGGACTAGCGGGAGAATCCACAATGAGCAGTTCTTC
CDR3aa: CASRDWTSGRIHNEQFF

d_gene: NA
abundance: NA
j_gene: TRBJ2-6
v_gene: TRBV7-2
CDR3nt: TGTGCCAGCAGCCCGGCTGCCAGGTTAGGGGCCAACGTCCTGACTTTC
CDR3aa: CASSPAARLGANVLTF

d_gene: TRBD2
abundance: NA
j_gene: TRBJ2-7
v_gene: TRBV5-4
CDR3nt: TGTGCCAGCGCCCGGGGGGAGGGCCTGGTCGAGCAGTACTTC
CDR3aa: CASARGEGLVEQYF

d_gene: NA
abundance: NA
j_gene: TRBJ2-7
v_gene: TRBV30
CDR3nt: TGTGCCTGGAGTAAGGGATCCTCCTACGAGCAGTACTTC
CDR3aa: CAWSKGSSYEQYF

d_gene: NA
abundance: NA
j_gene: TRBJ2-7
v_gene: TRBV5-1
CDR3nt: TGCGCCAGCAGCCGCTCTGGGGCGGGGGAGCAGTACTTC
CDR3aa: CASSRSGAGEQYF

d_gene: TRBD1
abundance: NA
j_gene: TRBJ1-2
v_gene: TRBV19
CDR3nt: TGTGCCAGTACCCAGGGACAGGGAATGAAATATGGCTACACCTTC
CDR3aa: CASTQGQGMKYGYTF

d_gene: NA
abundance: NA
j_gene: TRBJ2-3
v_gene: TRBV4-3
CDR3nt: TGCGCCAGCAGCCAGTCCTCTAGAGATACGCAGTATTTT
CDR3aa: CASSQSSRDTQYF

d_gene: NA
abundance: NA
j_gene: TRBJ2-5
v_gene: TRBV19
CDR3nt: TGTGCCAGTAGTATTGTGGAAACAGCCAATCAAGAGACCCAGTACTTC
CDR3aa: CASSIVETANQETQYF

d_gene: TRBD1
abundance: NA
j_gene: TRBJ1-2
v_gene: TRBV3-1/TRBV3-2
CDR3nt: TGTGCCAGCAGCCAAGATTTAGGGGGCGCGGGGTATGGCTACACCTTC
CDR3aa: CASSQDLGGAGYGYTF